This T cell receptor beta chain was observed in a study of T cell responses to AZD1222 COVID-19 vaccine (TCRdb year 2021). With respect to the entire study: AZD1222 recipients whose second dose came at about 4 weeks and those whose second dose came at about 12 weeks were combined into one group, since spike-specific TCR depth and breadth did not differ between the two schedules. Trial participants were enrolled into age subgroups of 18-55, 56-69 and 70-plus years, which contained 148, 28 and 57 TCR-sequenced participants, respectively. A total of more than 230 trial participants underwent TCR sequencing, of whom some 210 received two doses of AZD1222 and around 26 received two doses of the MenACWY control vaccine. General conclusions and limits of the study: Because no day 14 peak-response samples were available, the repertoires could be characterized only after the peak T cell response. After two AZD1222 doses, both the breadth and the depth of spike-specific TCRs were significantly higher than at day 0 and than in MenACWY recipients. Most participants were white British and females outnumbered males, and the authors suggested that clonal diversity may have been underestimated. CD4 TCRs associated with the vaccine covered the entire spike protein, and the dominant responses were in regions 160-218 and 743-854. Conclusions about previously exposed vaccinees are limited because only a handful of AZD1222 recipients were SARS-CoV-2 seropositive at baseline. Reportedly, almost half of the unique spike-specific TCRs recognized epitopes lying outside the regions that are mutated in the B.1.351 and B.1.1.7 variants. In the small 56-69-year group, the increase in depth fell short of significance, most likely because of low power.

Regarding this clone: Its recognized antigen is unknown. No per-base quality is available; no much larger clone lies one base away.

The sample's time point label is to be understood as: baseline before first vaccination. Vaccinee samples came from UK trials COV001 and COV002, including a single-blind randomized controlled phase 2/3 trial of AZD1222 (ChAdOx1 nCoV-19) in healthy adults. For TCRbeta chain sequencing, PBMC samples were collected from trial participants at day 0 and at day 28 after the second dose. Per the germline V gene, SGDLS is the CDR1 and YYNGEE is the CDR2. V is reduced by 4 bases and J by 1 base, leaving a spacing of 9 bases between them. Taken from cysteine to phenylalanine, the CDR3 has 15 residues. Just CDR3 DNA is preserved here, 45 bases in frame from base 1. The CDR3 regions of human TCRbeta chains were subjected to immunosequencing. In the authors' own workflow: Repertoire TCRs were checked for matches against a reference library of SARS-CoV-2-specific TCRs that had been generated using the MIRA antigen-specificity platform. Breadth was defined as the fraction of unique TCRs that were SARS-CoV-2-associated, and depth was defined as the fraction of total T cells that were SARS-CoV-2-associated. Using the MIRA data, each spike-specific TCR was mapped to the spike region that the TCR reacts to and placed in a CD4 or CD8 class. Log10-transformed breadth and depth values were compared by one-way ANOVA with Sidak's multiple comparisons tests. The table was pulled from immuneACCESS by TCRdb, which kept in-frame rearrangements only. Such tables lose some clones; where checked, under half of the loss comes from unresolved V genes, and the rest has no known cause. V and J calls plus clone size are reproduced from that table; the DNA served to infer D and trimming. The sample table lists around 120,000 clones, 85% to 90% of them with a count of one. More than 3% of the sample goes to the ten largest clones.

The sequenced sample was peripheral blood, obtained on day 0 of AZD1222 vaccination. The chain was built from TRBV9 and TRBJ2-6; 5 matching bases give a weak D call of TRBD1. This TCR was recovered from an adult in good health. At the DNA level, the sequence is TGTGCCAGCAGCACCCAGGGATCTGGGGCCAACGTCCTGACTTTC. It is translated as CASSTQGSGANVLTF. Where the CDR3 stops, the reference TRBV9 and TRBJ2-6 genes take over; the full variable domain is DSGVTQTPKHLITATGQRVTLRCSPRSGDLSVYWYQQSLDQGLQFLIQYYNGEERAKGNILERFSAQQFPDLHSELNLSSLELGDSALYFCASSTQGSGANVLTFGAGSRLTVL.